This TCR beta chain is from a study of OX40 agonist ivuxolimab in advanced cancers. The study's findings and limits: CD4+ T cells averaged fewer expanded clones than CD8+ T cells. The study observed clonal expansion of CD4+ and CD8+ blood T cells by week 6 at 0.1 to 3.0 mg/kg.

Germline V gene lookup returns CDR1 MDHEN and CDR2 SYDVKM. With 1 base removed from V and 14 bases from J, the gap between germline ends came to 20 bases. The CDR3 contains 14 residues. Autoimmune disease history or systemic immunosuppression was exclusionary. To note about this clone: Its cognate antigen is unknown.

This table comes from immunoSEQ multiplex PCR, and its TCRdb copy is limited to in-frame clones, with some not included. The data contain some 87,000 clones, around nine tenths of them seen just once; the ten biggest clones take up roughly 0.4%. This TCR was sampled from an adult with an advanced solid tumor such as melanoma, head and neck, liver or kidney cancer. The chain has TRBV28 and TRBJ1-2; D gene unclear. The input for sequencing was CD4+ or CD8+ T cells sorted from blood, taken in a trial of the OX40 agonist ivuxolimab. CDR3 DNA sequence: TGTGCCAGCAGTTTATATCAGTTCGGGCAGCTCCTAACCTTC. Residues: CASSLYQFGQLLTF.